The TCR beta chain described here comes from a study of T cells in Graves' hyperthyroidism and ophthalmopathy. With regard to this clonotype: Its cognate antigen is unknown.

There were TCR beta CDR3 regions amplified from RNA transcripts. Primed by the HTBI set, a first-round RT-PCR was run on the TCR CDR3. TCRdb re-analysed the multiplex PCR reads in MiXCR, keeping a single row per CDR3 protein. The data hold roughly 510,000 distinct CDR3 sequences, with 35% to 50% observed a single time. Those patients with uncontrolled infection, other autoimmune disease, pregnancy or lactation were excluded. The study's findings and limits: Most expanded thyroid clonotypes above 0.001 recurred in blood. Ophthalmopathy, as predicted by the model, came a median about six months after the prediction.

Germline lookup yields CDR1 MDHEN and CDR2 SYDVKM. Germline trimming cut 5 bases from V and 8 bases from J; bases unmatched to any gene: 16. This CDR3 has 16 amino acids. This sequence originates from an adult woman with Graves' disease, either hyperthyroidism or ophthalmopathy (not recorded which). The specimen sequenced was peripheral blood or thyroid tissue (not recorded which). The rearrangement links TRBV28 to TRBJ1-2; 8 nucleotides match TRBD1. CDR3 DNA: TGTGCCAGCAGTCCGCTAACCGGGACAGGTTCAGAGGGCTACACCTTC. As protein: CASSPLTGTGSEGYTF.